Each of the 13 T cell receptor beta chains below was sequenced from the same sample in a study of CD8+CD57+ T cells in acquired aplastic anemia. Sequenced patients had shown CD8+CD57+ cell expansion by flow cytometry. Genomic DNA, the template, was used for profiling of the TCR beta VDJ and CDR3. Each CDR3 protein gets one entry after TCRdb re-called the reads with MiXCR. The repertoire holds roughly 220,000 distinct CDR3 sequences, 65% seen once, with 58% in the top ten. Sequenced sample: sorted CD4+, CD8+, or CD8+CD57+ T cells (not recorded which) from PBMCs. These TCRs come from a human donor with aplastic anemia.

In nucleotides, the CDR3 is TGTGCCAGCAGCTTGTTAGGGTCTGGAAACACCATATATTTT. This sequence encodes CASSLLGSGNTIYF. The V gene is TRBV7-9, the J gene TRBJ1-3; D unclear. The germline V and J ends were trimmed by 3 bases and 1 base, with 7 bases remaining between them. The CDR3 runs 14 residues. Germline-derived CDR1 and CDR2 are SEHNR and FQNEAQ (reference sequence).

In nucleotides, the CDR3 is TGCAGTGCCCCCCCGCCGAATTCCTACGAGCAGTACTTC. Translating gives CSAPPPNSYEQYF. The chain has TRBV20-1 and TRBJ2-7; D gene uncertain. The germline gives CDR1 DFQATT, CDR2 SNEGSKA (reference sequence). Trimming took 6 bases from V and 1 from J, leaving 13 bases between them. The CDR3 runs to 13 residues.

The chain joins TRBV7-9 to TRBJ1-2; perhaps TRBD1 as D (5 bases). CDR1 and CDR2 (germline): SEHNR, FQNEAQ (reference sequence). CDR3 size: 15 residues. Trimming took 5 bases from V and 4 from J, leaving 17 bases between them. The CDR3 region is CASSITGTGFYGYTF. The CDR3 nucleotides read TGTGCCAGCAGCATAACCGGGACGGGCTTCTATGGCTACACCTTC.

The rearrangement joins TRBV12-3 or TRBV12-4 to TRBJ2-7, with TRBD2 matching over 7 bases. V trimming: 3 bases; J trimming: 4 bases; junction bases outside the gene matches: 9. This CDR3 spans 15 amino acids. The CDR3 coding sequence is TGTGCCAGCAGTTTGGGGGGGGACGGACGTTACGAGCAGTACTTC. Translation: CASSLGGDGRYEQYF.

The chain joins TRBV7-9 to TRBJ2-1, with TRBD1 matching 8 bases. The trim removed 11 bases at V and 5 bases at J, leaving 17 bases unmatched. There are 16 residues in the CDR3. CDR1 is SEHNR, CDR2 FQNEAQ, per germline (reference sequence). The DNA for the CDR3 is TGTGCCGTCCAGCCCCCCCGGGACAGGACAAACAATGAGCAGTTCTTC. Amino acids: CAVQPPRDRTNNEQFF.

Regarding this clonotype: Mismatch with germline at one junction end may stem from a read error. The V and J genes are TRBV7-2 and TRBJ1-5, with 8 nucleotides matching TRBD1. The germline gives CDR1 SGHTA, CDR2 FQGNSA. The CDR3 covers 14 residues. DNA for the CDR3: TGTGCCAGCAGCATCGGACAGGGCAACCAGCCCCAGCGTTTT. Amino acids: CASSIGQGNQPQRF.

This clonotype was observed a few times. The V and J genes are TRBV7-9 and TRBJ2-5; 7 bases line up with TRBD2. This CDR3 is built from 13 residues. The V gene's germline CDR1 is SEHNR and CDR2 FQNEAQ (reference sequence). V was pared by 3 bases and J by 5 bases, with 3 bases of the junction left unmatched. CDR3 protein: CASSLEGGETQYF. The CDR3 DNA reads as TGTGCCAGCAGCTTGGAGGGAGGGGAGACCCAGTACTTC.

The V call is TRBV7-2, the J call TRBJ2-5, with D maybe TRBD2 (5 bases). CDR1 and CDR2 (germline): SGHTA, FQGNSA. V lost 5 bases, J lost 5 bases, and 12 bases lay in between. The CDR3 runs to 13 residues. The CDR3 region is CASSKGRGETQYF. The CDR3 coding sequence is TGTGCCAGCAGCAAAGGTAGAGGGGAGACCCAGTACTTC.

The chain carries TRBV24-1 and TRBJ2-7; D unresolved. The germline V and J ends were trimmed by 11 bases and 4 bases, with 20 bases remaining between them. The germline gives CDR1 KGHDR, CDR2 SFDVKD. This CDR3 has 14 residues. This CDR3 reads CASQRTRPQYEQYF. The CDR3 bases are TGTGCCAGCCAAAGAACGCGGCCTCAATACGAGCAGTACTTC.

The V call is TRBV7-2, the J call TRBJ2-7; 11 bases map to TRBD2. In germline, CDR1 is SGHTA, CDR2 FQGNSA. V shed 5 bases and J 6 bases; nucleotides not matched to a gene: 12. The CDR3 length is 16 residues. The CDR3 spells CASSLLVSGGAAEQYF. In DNA, the CDR3 is TGTGCCAGCAGCCTACTAGTTAGCGGGGGGGCTGCCGAGCAGTACTTC.

This chain links TRBV11-2 with TRBJ2-3; a possible D gene is TRBD1 (6 bases). The CDR3 extends over 17 amino acids. The V gene lost 1 base and the J gene lost 0 bases, with 14 bases spanning the gap. Germline CDR1 SGHAT, CDR2 FQNNGV. The CDR3 loop reads CASSLVPTGMSTDTQYF. CDR3 in DNA: TGTGCCAGCAGCTTAGTCCCAACAGGGATGAGCACAGATACGCAGTATTTT. The full variable domain, with the rest looked up from reference TRBV11-2 and TRBJ2-3, is EAGVAQSPRYKIIEKRQSVAFWCNPISGHATLYWYQQILGQGPKLLIQFQNNGVVDDSQLPKDRFSAERLKGVDSTLKIQPAKLEDSAVYLCASSLVPTGMSTDTQYFGPGTRLTVL.

This clonotype came up many times. V is TRBV28 and J is TRBJ2-7; no definite D call. The CDR3 loop spans 13 amino acids. Trimming cost V 3 bases and J 6 bases, with 12 bases left between them. CDR1 MDHEN and CDR2 SYDVKM come from the germline V gene. CDR3 amino acids: CASSLARFLEQYF. The CDR3 coding sequence is TGTGCCAGCAGTTTGGCCCGGTTTCTCGAGCAGTACTTC.

The chain recombines TRBV7-9 with TRBJ2-7; 7 bases are shared with TRBD2. CDR1 is SEHNR and CDR2 is FQNEAQ in the germline V gene (reference sequence). The CDR3 spans 14 residues. The ends lost 4 bases at V and 4 bases at J; junction bases unmatched: 7. CDR3 amino acids: CASSSPGTTYEQYF. The CDR3 bases are TGTGCCAGCAGCTCGCCGGGGACTACATACGAGCAGTACTTC.